This T cell receptor beta chain was observed in a study of PD-L1 blockade in urothelial cancer. Study as a whole: Most patients, about 90% of the roughly 29, were males with bladder-origin cancer.

Time point noted: pretreatment peripheral blood. Every PCR got spiked synthetic TCR analog templates. Method: immunoSEQ multiplex PCR; TCRdb's copy keeps in-frame clones and lacks some. The sample lists tens of thousands of clones, around 83% occurring once. The germline V gene has CDR1 SGDLS and CDR2 YYNGEE. The ends lost 3 bases at V and 8 bases at J; junction bases unmatched: 11. The CDR3 spans 15 residues. The V call is TRBV9, the J call TRBJ2-1; TRBD1 matches 7 bases. This receptor was identified in a man aged 45 to 65 with urothelial cancer. This material consisted of PBMCs, taken around atezolizumab (anti-PD-L1) treatment. In nucleotides, the CDR3 is TGTGCCAGCAGCGGAGCTCGGACAGGATCCGATGAGCAGTTCTTC. Its protein is CASSGARTGSDEQFF. The entire variable domain, with the rest obtained from reference TRBV9 and TRBJ2-1, is as follows: DSGVTQTPKHLITATGQRVTLRCSPRSGDLSVYWYQQSLDQGLQFLIQYYNGEERAKGNILERFSAQQFPDLHSELNLSSLELGDSALYFCASSGARTGSDEQFFGPGTRLTVL.